The rows below give T cell receptor beta chains drawn from one sample of a study of OX40 agonist ivuxolimab in advanced cancers. Assay: immunoSEQ multiplex PCR; the TCRdb copy retains only in-frame clones and omits some. The data hold nearly 80,000 clones, with approximately 85% observed a single time. The material was CD4+ or CD8+ T cells sorted from blood, obtained in a trial of the OX40 agonist ivuxolimab. The receptors shown here come from an adult with an advanced solid tumor such as melanoma, head and neck, liver or kidney cancer. CDR3s include the opening cysteine and the closing phenylalanine or tryptophan. A D gene is named only where the DNA matches it firmly. Only part of the rows carry a size: once, few, many, or a class if the clone is expanded.

v_call: TRBV5-5; cdr3_length: 14; d_call: TRBD1; j_call: TRBJ1-2; clone_size: NA; cdr3_aa: CASSTGQWGYGYTF; cdr3_nt: TGTGCCAGCAGCACGGGACAGTGGGGCTATGGCTACACCTTC
v_call: TRBV4-1; cdr3_length: 13; d_call: NA; j_call: TRBJ1-1; clone_size: NA; cdr3_aa: CASSNGVNTEAFF; cdr3_nt: TGCGCCAGCAGCAATGGGGTGAACACTGAAGCTTTCTTT
v_call: TRBV27; cdr3_length: 14; d_call: NA; j_call: TRBJ2-7; clone_size: NA; cdr3_aa: CASSLSWGNYEQYF; cdr3_nt: TGTGCCAGCAGTTTATCTTGGGGAAACTACGAGCAGTACTTC
v_call: TRBV5-3; cdr3_length: 15; d_call: NA; j_call: TRBJ2-7; clone_size: NA; cdr3_aa: CARSRGFSGYYEQYF; cdr3_nt: TGTGCCAGAAGCCGAGGGTTCTCGGGGTACTACGAGCAGTACTTC
v_call: TRBV19; cdr3_length: 13; d_call: NA; j_call: TRBJ2-5; clone_size: NA; cdr3_aa: CASSTNRIETQYF; cdr3_nt: TGTGCCAGTAGTACTAACAGGATAGAGACCCAGTACTTC
v_call: TRBV6-5; cdr3_length: 15; d_call: NA; j_call: TRBJ2-7; clone_size: NA; cdr3_aa: CASSYSSRTSYEQYF; cdr3_nt: TGTGCCAGCAGTTACTCTAGCAGGACCTCCTACGAGCAGTACTTC
v_call: TRBV19; cdr3_length: 16; d_call: NA; j_call: TRBJ1-5; clone_size: few; cdr3_aa: CASSMSGRYSNQPQHF; cdr3_nt: TGTGCCAGTAGTATGTCCGGACGGTATAGCAATCAGCCCCAGCATTTT
v_call: TRBV28; cdr3_length: 15; d_call: NA; j_call: TRBJ2-5; clone_size: NA; cdr3_aa: CASNNPGVFQETQYF; cdr3_nt: TGTGCCAGCAATAACCCAGGGGTCTTCCAAGAGACCCAGTACTTC
v_call: TRBV7-8; cdr3_length: 16; d_call: TRBD1; j_call: TRBJ2-5; clone_size: NA; cdr3_aa: CASRTDLTGQQETQYF; cdr3_nt: TGTGCCAGCAGGACGGACTTGACGGGACAGCAAGAGACCCAGTACTTC
v_call: TRBV2; cdr3_length: 13; d_call: NA; j_call: TRBJ2-7; clone_size: NA; cdr3_aa: CASSEASFYEQYF; cdr3_nt: TGTGCCAGCAGTGAAGCGAGCTTCTACGAGCAGTACTTC
v_call: TRBV28; cdr3_length: 14; d_call: TRBD1; j_call: TRBJ1-1; clone_size: NA; cdr3_aa: CASSRGDREGEAFF; cdr3_nt: TGTGCCAGCAGCCGGGGAGACAGGGAGGGGGAAGCTTTCTTT
v_call: TRBV20-1; cdr3_length: 10; d_call: NA; j_call: TRBJ2-7; clone_size: NA; cdr3_aa: CSAREGEQYF; cdr3_nt: TGCAGTGCTAGGGAGGGCGAGCAGTACTTC
v_call: TRBV7-3; cdr3_length: 19; d_call: NA; j_call: TRBJ1-3; clone_size: NA; cdr3_aa: CASSLTLVGRVCSGNTIYF; cdr3_nt: TGTGCCAGCAGCTTAACGCTAGTCGGCAGGGTCTGCTCTGGAAACACCATATATTTT
v_call: TRBV4-1; cdr3_length: 15; d_call: TRBD1; j_call: TRBJ2-1; clone_size: few; cdr3_aa: CASSQPDRVNHEQFF; cdr3_nt: TGCGCCAGCAGCCAACCGGACAGGGTAAATCATGAGCAGTTCTTC
v_call: TRBV28; cdr3_length: 13; d_call: NA; j_call: TRBJ2-7; clone_size: NA; cdr3_aa: CASSRTSAYEQYF; cdr3_nt: TGTGCCAGCAGTCGGACCTCAGCCTACGAGCAGTACTTC
v_call: TRBV9; cdr3_length: 20; d_call: TRBD1; j_call: TRBJ2-5; clone_size: once; cdr3_aa: CASSVEPGQGASFQKETQYF; cdr3_nt: TGTGCCAGCAGCGTAGAGCCGGGACAGGGGGCGAGCTTCCAAAAAGAGACCCAGTACTTC
v_call: TRBV6-5; cdr3_length: 15; d_call: NA; j_call: TRBJ2-7; clone_size: few; cdr3_aa: CASSYAGRISYEQYF; cdr3_nt: TGTGCCAGCAGTTACGCAGGACGAATCTCCTACGAGCAGTACTTC
v_call: TRBV5-8; cdr3_length: 14; d_call: NA; j_call: TRBJ2-7; clone_size: once; cdr3_aa: CASSLRGGAYEQYF; cdr3_nt: TGTGCCAGCAGCTTGAGAGGGGGAGCCTACGAGCAGTACTTC
v_call: TRBV30; cdr3_length: 13; d_call: NA; j_call: TRBJ1-2; clone_size: NA; cdr3_aa: CAWSVSVKYGYTF; cdr3_nt: TGTGCCTGGAGTGTGTCGGTCAAATATGGCTACACCTTC
v_call: TRBV30; cdr3_length: 14; d_call: TRBD2; j_call: TRBJ2-3; clone_size: NA; cdr3_aa: CAWREDDRTDTQYF; cdr3_nt: TGTGCCTGGCGGGAGGATGATCGCACAGATACGCAGTATTTT
v_call: TRBV27; cdr3_length: 15; d_call: NA; j_call: TRBJ1-3; clone_size: once; cdr3_aa: CASSSGRPSGNTIYF; cdr3_nt: TGTGCCAGCAGTTCAGGCAGGCCTTCTGGAAACACCATATATTTT
v_call: TRBV10-2; cdr3_length: 14; d_call: NA; j_call: TRBJ1-5; clone_size: NA; cdr3_aa: CASTAGQGFQPQHF; cdr3_nt: TGCGCCAGCACTGCGGGGCAGGGGTTTCAGCCCCAGCATTTT
v_call: TRBV19; cdr3_length: 12; d_call: NA; j_call: TRBJ1-5; clone_size: NA; cdr3_aa: CASSMRNQPQHF; cdr3_nt: TGTGCCAGTAGTATGCGGAATCAGCCCCAGCATTTT
v_call: TRBV11-3; cdr3_length: 14; d_call: NA; j_call: TRBJ2-3; clone_size: NA; cdr3_aa: CASSLGVPGDTQYF; cdr3_nt: TGTGCCAGCAGCTTAGGAGTTCCCGGAGATACGCAGTATTTT
v_call: TRBV5-6; cdr3_length: 14; d_call: TRBD2; j_call: TRBJ2-7; clone_size: NA; cdr3_aa: CASSGWGGSYEQYF; cdr3_nt: TGTGCCAGCAGTGGTTGGGGGGGTTCCTACGAGCAGTACTTC
v_call: TRBV5-1; cdr3_length: 14; d_call: NA; j_call: TRBJ2-3; clone_size: NA; cdr3_aa: CASSLSSGGGTQYF; cdr3_nt: TGCGCCAGCAGCTTGTCGAGTGGAGGGGGTACGCAGTATTTT
v_call: TRBV11-3; cdr3_length: 17; d_call: TRBD2; j_call: TRBJ2-5; clone_size: NA; cdr3_aa: CASSPRVSGRAGETQYF; cdr3_nt: TGTGCCAGCAGCCCGCGGGTAAGCGGGAGGGCAGGAGAGACCCAGTACTTC
v_call: TRBV15; cdr3_length: 17; d_call: TRBD2; j_call: TRBJ2-7; clone_size: NA; cdr3_aa: CATSRDRRLAYSYEQYF; cdr3_nt: TGTGCCACCAGCAGAGATCGGCGACTAGCGTACTCCTACGAGCAGTACTTC
v_call: TRBV5-1; cdr3_length: 16; d_call: TRBD1; j_call: TRBJ1-1; clone_size: once; cdr3_aa: CASSLVGSSGGTEAFF; cdr3_nt: TGCGCCAGCAGCTTGGTTGGCAGCTCAGGGGGCACTGAAGCTTTCTTT
v_call: TRBV7-3; cdr3_length: 15; d_call: NA; j_call: TRBJ2-5; clone_size: NA; cdr3_aa: CASSRTGPGGETQYF; cdr3_nt: TGTGCCAGCAGCAGAACGGGCCCCGGAGGAGAGACCCAGTACTTC
v_call: TRBV28; cdr3_length: 14; d_call: TRBD1; j_call: TRBJ2-7; clone_size: NA; cdr3_aa: CASSLAGTGWFRYF; cdr3_nt: TGTGCCAGCAGTTTAGCCGGGACAGGTTGGTTTCGGTACTTC
v_call: TRBV19; cdr3_length: 16; d_call: TRBD2; j_call: TRBJ2-3; clone_size: once; cdr3_aa: CASSPRLAGSTDTQYF; cdr3_nt: TGTGCCAGTAGTCCAAGACTAGCGGGGAGCACAGATACGCAGTATTTT
v_call: TRBV19; cdr3_length: 13; d_call: NA; j_call: TRBJ1-2; clone_size: few; cdr3_aa: CASSIVGSYGYTF; cdr3_nt: TGTGCCAGTAGTATAGTTGGATCCTATGGCTACACCTTC
v_call: TRBV7-3; cdr3_length: 14; d_call: TRBD1; j_call: TRBJ2-1; clone_size: NA; cdr3_aa: CASSPGTGDNEQFF; cdr3_nt: TGTGCCAGCAGCCCCGGGACAGGGGACAATGAGCAGTTCTTC
v_call: TRBV28; cdr3_length: 16; d_call: NA; j_call: TRBJ2-7; clone_size: NA; cdr3_aa: CASSPGTDGVYYEQYF; cdr3_nt: TGTGCCAGCAGTCCGGGGACCGACGGGGTTTACTACGAGCAGTACTTC
v_call: TRBV2; cdr3_length: 14; d_call: TRBD1; j_call: TRBJ1-1; clone_size: NA; cdr3_aa: CASNPDRGSTEAFF; cdr3_nt: TGTGCCAGCAATCCGGACAGGGGGTCGACTGAAGCTTTCTTT
v_call: TRBV7-3; cdr3_length: 13; d_call: NA; j_call: TRBJ2-2; clone_size: NA; cdr3_aa: CASSLSGSGELFF; cdr3_nt: TGTGCCAGCAGCTTATCGGGTTCCGGGGAGCTGTTTTTT
v_call: TRBV7-8; cdr3_length: 15; d_call: NA; j_call: TRBJ2-2; clone_size: NA; cdr3_aa: CASSFGRTNTGELFF; cdr3_nt: TGTGCCAGCAGCTTTGGACGGACGAACACCGGGGAGCTGTTTTTT
v_call: TRBV7-9; cdr3_length: 16; d_call: TRBD1; j_call: TRBJ2-3; clone_size: NA; cdr3_aa: CASSLTGAPRTDTQYF; cdr3_nt: TGTGCCAGCAGCCTGACAGGGGCACCTCGGACAGATACGCAGTATTTT
v_call: TRBV2; cdr3_length: 12; d_call: NA; j_call: TRBJ2-7; clone_size: NA; cdr3_aa: CASGQIPYEQYF; cdr3_nt: TGTGCCAGCGGACAGATTCCATACGAGCAGTACTTC
v_call: TRBV5-1; cdr3_length: 15; d_call: NA; j_call: TRBJ2-3; clone_size: NA; cdr3_aa: CASSTFGVETDTQYF; cdr3_nt: TGCGCCAGCAGCACCTTTGGGGTCGAGACAGATACGCAGTATTTT
v_call: TRBV7-8; cdr3_length: 18; d_call: TRBD2; j_call: TRBJ2-7; clone_size: NA; cdr3_aa: CATALRREILGRSYEQYF; cdr3_nt: TGTGCCACTGCGTTGAGGCGGGAGATTTTGGGAAGGTCCTACGAGCAGTACTTC
v_call: TRBV30; cdr3_length: 14; d_call: NA; j_call: TRBJ2-4; clone_size: NA; cdr3_aa: CAWSGGPLKNIQYF; cdr3_nt: TGTGCCTGGAGTGGGGGGCCCCTAAAAAACATTCAGTACTTC
v_call: TRBV4-3; cdr3_length: 19; d_call: NA; j_call: TRBJ1-2; clone_size: once; cdr3_aa: CASSQDRGGALTRAYGYTF; cdr3_nt: TGCGCCAGCAGCCAAGATAGAGGAGGCGCATTGACCAGGGCCTATGGCTACACCTTC
v_call: TRBV5-1; cdr3_length: 14; d_call: TRBD2; j_call: TRBJ2-2; clone_size: once; cdr3_aa: CASSLASGYGELFF; cdr3_nt: TGCGCCAGCAGCTTGGCTAGCGGCTACGGGGAGCTGTTTTTT
v_call: TRBV28; cdr3_length: 15; d_call: TRBD2; j_call: TRBJ2-4; clone_size: once; cdr3_aa: CASSFQREVKNIQYF; cdr3_nt: TGTGCCAGCAGTTTCCAGCGGGAGGTCAAAAACATTCAGTACTTC
v_call: TRBV2; cdr3_length: 15; d_call: TRBD2; j_call: TRBJ2-1; clone_size: NA; cdr3_aa: CASSGTSSSYNEQFF; cdr3_nt: TGTGCCAGCAGTGGGACTAGCAGCTCCTACAATGAGCAGTTCTTC
v_call: TRBV15; cdr3_length: 12; d_call: NA; j_call: TRBJ2-5; clone_size: once; cdr3_aa: CATSRDQSSQYF; cdr3_nt: TGTGCCACCAGCAGAGATCAATCCTCTCAGTACTTC
v_call: TRBV10-3; cdr3_length: 12; d_call: NA; j_call: TRBJ1-1; clone_size: once; cdr3_aa: CAISSGNTEAFF; cdr3_nt: TGTGCCATCAGCTCCGGGAACACTGAAGCTTTCTTT
v_call: TRBV7-2; cdr3_length: 15; d_call: NA; j_call: TRBJ1-6; clone_size: NA; cdr3_aa: CASSSAADKASPLHF; cdr3_nt: TGTGCCAGCAGCTCCGCGGCGGACAAGGCTTCACCCCTCCACTTT
v_call: TRBV30; cdr3_length: 13; d_call: NA; j_call: TRBJ1-6; clone_size: NA; cdr3_aa: CAWNAAGNSPLHF; cdr3_nt: TGTGCCTGGAACGCGGCTGGGAATTCACCCCTCCACTTT
v_call: TRBV6-1; cdr3_length: 14; d_call: NA; j_call: TRBJ1-3; clone_size: once; cdr3_aa: CASSMTDSGNTIYF; cdr3_nt: TGTGCCAGCAGCATGACAGATTCTGGAAACACCATATATTTT
v_call: TRBV28; cdr3_length: 15; d_call: NA; j_call: TRBJ2-5; clone_size: NA; cdr3_aa: CASSLGVGSQETQYF; cdr3_nt: TGTGCCAGCAGTTTGGGGGTGGGCAGCCAAGAGACCCAGTACTTC
v_call: TRBV27; cdr3_length: 14; d_call: TRBD2; j_call: TRBJ2-7; clone_size: NA; cdr3_aa: CASSLRTSGYEQYF; cdr3_nt: TGTGCCAGCAGTTTAAGAACTAGCGGTTACGAGCAGTACTTC
v_call: TRBV2; cdr3_length: 13; d_call: TRBD1; j_call: TRBJ2-7; clone_size: once; cdr3_aa: CASSDHGRTGGYF; cdr3_nt: TGTGCCAGCAGTGATCATGGGAGGACAGGGGGCTACTTC